The rows below give T cell receptor beta chains drawn from one sample of a study of T cell responses to AZD1222 COVID-19 vaccine. The table came from immunoSEQ multiplex PCR; TCRdb's copy has only in-frame clones and leaves some out. This table holds more than 90,000 clones, more than 70% found once. The input for sequencing was peripheral blood, taken 28 days after the second AZD1222 dose. The receptors stem from an adult who received the AZD1222 COVID-19 vaccine. The CDR3 runs from the conserved cysteine through the conserved F or W. Fields, in order: D gene, J gene, V gene, clone size, CDR3 DNA, CDR3 protein. A D gene is named only where the DNA matches it firmly. Size is omitted from some rows. Given values are once, few, many or a class for expanded clones.

>NA|TRBJ2-3|TRBV5-1|NA
TGCGCCAGCAGCTTGGGACAGAGCACAGATACGCAGTATTTT
CASSLGQSTDTQYF
>NA|TRBJ1-1|TRBV19|once
TGTGCCAGTAGTAAATCCGTGGGACGGATGAACACTGAAGCTTTCTTT
CASSKSVGRMNTEAFF
>NA|TRBJ2-2|TRBV6-1|NA
TGTGCCAGCAGTGAAGCGCCAGGATCAAGCACCGGGGAGCTGTTTTTT
CASSEAPGSSTGELFF
>TRBD2|TRBJ2-7|TRBV5-1|NA
TGCGCCAGCACCCGCGGGGGGTCCTCCTACGAGCAGTACTTC
CASTRGGSSYEQYF
>NA|TRBJ1-4|TRBV5-1|NA
TGCGCCAGCAGCTTAGGGAAGAGTGAAAAACTGTTTTTT
CASSLGKSEKLFF
>TRBD2|TRBJ2-1|TRBV5-1|NA
TGCGCCAGCAGCAGCCCGGTCTTGGGTCTAGCGGTAAATGAGCAGTTCTTC
CASSSPVLGLAVNEQFF
>NA|TRBJ1-2|TRBV7-2|NA
TGTGCCAGCAGCCTTCTGGCGGGACTCTATGGCTACACCTTC
CASSLLAGLYGYTF
>NA|TRBJ1-6|TRBV7-9|NA
TGTGCCAGCAGCTTAGGAGGGGGTGATTCACCCCTCCACTTT
CASSLGGGDSPLHF
>NA|TRBJ2-6|TRBV7-2|NA
TGTGCCAGCAGCAGGGACCCTGGGGCCAACGTCCTGACTTTC
CASSRDPGANVLTF
>TRBD1|TRBJ1-1|TRBV7-9|NA
TGTGCCACAGGGGGCCGTCCGAACACTGAAGCTTTCTTT
CATGGRPNTEAFF
>TRBD2|TRBJ2-7|TRBV6-2/TRBV6-3|NA
TGTGCCAGCACCCCCCTGGGGAGGCGGGAGACGGAGGAGCAGTACTTC
CASTPLGRRETEEQYF
>NA|TRBJ1-5|TRBV5-6|NA
TGTGCCAGCAGCTTTGGAAGGGGTCGGGGGCAGCCCCAGCATTTT
CASSFGRGRGQPQHF
>TRBD1|TRBJ2-5|TRBV5-1|NA
TGCGCCAGCAGCTTGTTCGACAGGGAAGAGACCCAGTACTTC
CASSLFDREETQYF
>NA|TRBJ2-6|TRBV4-3|NA
TGCGCCAGCAGCCAGCGGACAGCCAGGGGATCTGGGGCCAACGTCCTGACTTTC
CASSQRTARGSGANVLTF
>NA|TRBJ2-7|TRBV10-3|NA
TGTGCCATCAGTGATCCCCGGGCCGCCAACTCCTACGAGCAGTACTTC
CAISDPRAANSYEQYF
>NA|TRBJ1-1|TRBV11-2|NA
TGTGCCAGCAGCTTAATCCGGGGGGAATTGAACACTGAAGCTTTCTTT
CASSLIRGELNTEAFF
>NA|TRBJ2-4|TRBV7-2|once
TGTGCCAGCAGCTCCTTCCAGGGAGATAAAAACATTCAGTACTTC
CASSSFQGDKNIQYF
>NA|TRBJ1-2|TRBV27|NA
TGTGCCAGCAGTTTAACTATTGGGACACCCTGGAAGGGCTACACCTTC
CASSLTIGTPWKGYTF
>TRBD2|TRBJ2-1|TRBV6-2/TRBV6-3|NA
TGTGCCAGCAGTTACTCTCCTAGCGGGAGTTATGGGGAATACTCCTACAATGAGCAGTTCTTC
CASSYSPSGSYGEYSYNEQFF
>NA|TRBJ1-1|TRBV9|few
TGTGCCAGCAGCGTAGACCAGGGCAACACTGAAGCTTTCTTT
CASSVDQGNTEAFF
>NA|TRBJ1-5|TRBV6-5|NA
TGTGCCAGCAGCAAAACTGGAGCTCTGCAGCATTTT
CASSKTGALQHF
>NA|TRBJ2-7|TRBV14|NA
TGTGCAAGCAGGTCGGGGTCCCAGTGGTACGAGCAGTACTTC
CASRSGSQWYEQYF
>TRBD1|TRBJ1-3|TRBV2|once
TGTGCCAGCAGCGGCAGGGACAGGGGGTCTGGAAACACCATATATTTT
CASSGRDRGSGNTIYF
>NA|TRBJ1-5|TRBV27|NA
TGTGCCAGCAGTTTTTCTGGGGCTGGGCAGCCCCAGCATTTT
CASSFSGAGQPQHF
>TRBD1|TRBJ2-4|TRBV6-5|NA
TGTGCCAGCTGGGCGGGACAGGGTGATTGGGTTCAGTACTTC
CASWAGQGDWVQYF
>NA|TRBJ1-1|TRBV28|NA
TGTGCCAGCAGTTTAGGTCGAGGAGCTTTCTTT
CASSLGRGAFF
>TRBD1|TRBJ1-1|TRBV27|NA
TGTGCCAGCAGTTTATGGGGGACAGGGAACACTGAAGCTTTCTTT
CASSLWGTGNTEAFF
>TRBD1|TRBJ2-5|TRBV11-3|NA
TGTGCCAGCAGCTTAGGGACAGGGGAGCTCGGAGAGACCCAGTACTTC
CASSLGTGELGETQYF
>NA|TRBJ2-1|TRBV4-3|NA
TGCGCCAGCAGCCAAGAGCCAGCGGTGCAGTTCTTC
CASSQEPAVQFF
>NA|TRBJ1-1|TRBV19|NA
TGTGCCAGTAGTGAGAGACCACCAGGCACTGAAGCTTTCTTT
CASSERPPGTEAFF
>NA|TRBJ1-2|TRBV30|NA
TGTGCCTGGAGTGTAGGGGCAGCCTCCCTCTATGGCTACACCTTC
CAWSVGAASLYGYTF
>NA|TRBJ1-2|TRBV4-1|NA
TGCGCCAGCAGCCAAGGATTTAGACGGACCTATGGCTACACCTTC
CASSQGFRRTYGYTF
>TRBD1|TRBJ2-5|TRBV5-5|NA
TGTGCCAGCAGCTGGACAGGGGGCATAGGGCCGGAGACCCAGTACTTC
CASSWTGGIGPETQYF
>NA|TRBJ1-3|TRBV15|NA
TGTGCCACCAGCAGAGCTTCTCAGGCGGATTACTCTGGAAACACCATATATTTT
CATSRASQADYSGNTIYF
>NA|TRBJ1-6|TRBV3-1/TRBV3-2|NA
TGTGCCAGCAGCCAAGGGGTGGGTCAGCATAATTCACCCCTCCACTTT
CASSQGVGQHNSPLHF